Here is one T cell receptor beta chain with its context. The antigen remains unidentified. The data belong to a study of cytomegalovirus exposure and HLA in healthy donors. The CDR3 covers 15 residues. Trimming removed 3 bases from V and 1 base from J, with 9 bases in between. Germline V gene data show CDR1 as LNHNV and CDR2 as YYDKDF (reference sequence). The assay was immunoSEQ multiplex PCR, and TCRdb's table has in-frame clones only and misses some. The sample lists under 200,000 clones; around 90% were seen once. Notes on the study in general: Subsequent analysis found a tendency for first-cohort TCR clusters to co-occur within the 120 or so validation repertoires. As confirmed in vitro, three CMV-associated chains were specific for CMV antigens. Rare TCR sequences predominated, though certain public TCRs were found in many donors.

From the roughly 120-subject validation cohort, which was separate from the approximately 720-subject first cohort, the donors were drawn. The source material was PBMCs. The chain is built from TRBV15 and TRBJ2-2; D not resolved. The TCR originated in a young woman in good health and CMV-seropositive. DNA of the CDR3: TGTGCCACCAGCAGGCGGAAAGTGAACACCGGGGAGCTGTTTTTT. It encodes CATSRRKVNTGELFF.